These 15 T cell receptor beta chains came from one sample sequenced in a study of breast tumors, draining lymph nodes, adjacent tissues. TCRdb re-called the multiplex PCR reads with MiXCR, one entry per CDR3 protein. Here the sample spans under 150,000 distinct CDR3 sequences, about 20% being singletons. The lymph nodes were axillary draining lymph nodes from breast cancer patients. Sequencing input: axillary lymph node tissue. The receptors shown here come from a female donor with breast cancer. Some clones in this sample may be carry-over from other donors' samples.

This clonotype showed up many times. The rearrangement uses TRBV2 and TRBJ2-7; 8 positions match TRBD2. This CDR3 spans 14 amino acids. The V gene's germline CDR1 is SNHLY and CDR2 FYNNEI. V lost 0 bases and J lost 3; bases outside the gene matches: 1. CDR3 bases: TGTGCCAGCAGTGAAGCGCTAGCGGGCTACGAGCAGTACTTC. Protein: CASSEALAGYEQYF.

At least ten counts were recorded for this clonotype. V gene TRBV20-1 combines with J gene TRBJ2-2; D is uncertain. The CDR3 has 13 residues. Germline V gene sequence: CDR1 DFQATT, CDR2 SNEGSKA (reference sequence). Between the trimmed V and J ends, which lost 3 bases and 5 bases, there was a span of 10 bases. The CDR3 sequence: CSASRPMTGELFF. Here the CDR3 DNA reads TGCAGTGCTAGCAGACCGATGACCGGGGAGCTGTTTTTT.

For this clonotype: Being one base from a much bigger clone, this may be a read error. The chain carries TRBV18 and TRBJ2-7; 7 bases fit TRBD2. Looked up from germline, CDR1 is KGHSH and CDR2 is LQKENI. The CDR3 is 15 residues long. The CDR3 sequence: CASSPPGLLLYERYF. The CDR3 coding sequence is TGTGCCAGCTCACCACCGGGACTACTCCTCTACGAGCGGTACTTC.

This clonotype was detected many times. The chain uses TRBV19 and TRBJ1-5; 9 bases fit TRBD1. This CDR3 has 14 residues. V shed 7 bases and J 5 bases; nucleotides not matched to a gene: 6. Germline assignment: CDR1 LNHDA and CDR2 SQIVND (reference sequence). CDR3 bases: TGTGCCAGTACCCCAACAGGGGGCTATCAGCCCCAGCATTTT. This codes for CASTPTGGYQPQHF. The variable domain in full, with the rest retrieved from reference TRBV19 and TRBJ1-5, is DGGITQSPKYLFRKEGQNVTLSCEQNLNHDAMYWYRQDPGQGLRLIYYSQIVNDFQKGDIAEGYSVSREKKESFPLTVTSAQKNPTAFYLCASTPTGGYQPQHFGDGTRLSIL.

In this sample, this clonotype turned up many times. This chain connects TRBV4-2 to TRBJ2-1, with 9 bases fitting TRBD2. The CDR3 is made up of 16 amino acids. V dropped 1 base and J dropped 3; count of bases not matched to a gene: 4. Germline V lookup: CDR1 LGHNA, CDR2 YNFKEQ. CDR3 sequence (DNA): TGTGCCAGCAGCCAAGCGGTGACTAGCGGCTACAATGAGCAGTTCTTC. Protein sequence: CASSQAVTSGYNEQFF.

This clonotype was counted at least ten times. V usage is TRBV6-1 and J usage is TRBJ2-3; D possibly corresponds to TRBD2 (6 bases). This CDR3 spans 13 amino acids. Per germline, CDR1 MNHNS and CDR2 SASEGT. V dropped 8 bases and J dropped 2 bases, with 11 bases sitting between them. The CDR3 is CASDAGNTDTQYF. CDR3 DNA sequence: TGTGCCAGCGACGCGGGGAACACAGATACGCAGTATTTT.

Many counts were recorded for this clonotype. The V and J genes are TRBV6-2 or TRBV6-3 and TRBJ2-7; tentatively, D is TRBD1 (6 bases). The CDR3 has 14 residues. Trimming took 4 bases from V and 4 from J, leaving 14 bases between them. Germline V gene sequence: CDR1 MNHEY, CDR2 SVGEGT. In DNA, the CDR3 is TGTGCCAGCAGTTCCGGCCGACAGGTTTACGAGCAGTACTTC. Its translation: CASSSGRQVYEQYF.

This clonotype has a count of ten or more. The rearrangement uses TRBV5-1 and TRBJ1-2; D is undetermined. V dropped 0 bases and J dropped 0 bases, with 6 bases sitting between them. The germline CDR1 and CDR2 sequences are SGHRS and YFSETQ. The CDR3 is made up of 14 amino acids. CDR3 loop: CASSLDRSNYGYTF. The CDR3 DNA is TGCGCCAGCAGCTTGGATCGATCTAACTATGGCTACACCTTC.

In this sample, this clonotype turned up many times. This CDR3 is CASSLSGGRETQYF. DNA of the CDR3: TGTGCCAGCAGCTTATCTGGGGGGCGAGAGACCCAGTACTTC. The chain uses TRBV7-3 and TRBJ2-5; D tentatively reads TRBD1 or TRBD2 (6 bases each). This CDR3 contains 14 residues. With 2 bases removed from V and 4 bases from J, the gap between germline ends came to 11 bases. Germline V gene sequence: CDR1 SGHTA, CDR2 FQGTGA.

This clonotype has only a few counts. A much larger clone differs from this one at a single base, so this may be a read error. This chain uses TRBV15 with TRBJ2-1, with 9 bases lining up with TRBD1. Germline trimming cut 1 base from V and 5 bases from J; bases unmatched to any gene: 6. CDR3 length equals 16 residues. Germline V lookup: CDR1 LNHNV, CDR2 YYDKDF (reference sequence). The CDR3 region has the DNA TGTGCCACCAGCAGAGGGGACAGGGCCTCGAACAATGAGCAGTTCTTC. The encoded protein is CATSRGDRASNNEQFF.

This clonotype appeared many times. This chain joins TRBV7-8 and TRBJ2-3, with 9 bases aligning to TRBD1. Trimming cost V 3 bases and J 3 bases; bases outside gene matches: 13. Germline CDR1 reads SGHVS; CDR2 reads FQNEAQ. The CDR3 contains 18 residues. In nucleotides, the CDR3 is TGTGCCAGCAGCTTGGGACAGGGAGGAGGGTGGGTAACAGATACGCAGTATTTT. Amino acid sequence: CASSLGQGGGWVTDTQYF.

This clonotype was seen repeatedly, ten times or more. CDR3 coding DNA: TGTGCCAGCAGCTTAGCCGGTCAGACCTACGAGCAGTACTTC. Encoded protein: CASSLAGQTYEQYF. The V gene is TRBV11-2, the J gene TRBJ2-7, with D uncertain. Between the trimmed V and J ends, which lost 1 base and 2 bases, there was a span of 9 bases. CDR1 is SGHAT, CDR2 FQNNGV, per germline. The CDR3 extends over 14 amino acids.

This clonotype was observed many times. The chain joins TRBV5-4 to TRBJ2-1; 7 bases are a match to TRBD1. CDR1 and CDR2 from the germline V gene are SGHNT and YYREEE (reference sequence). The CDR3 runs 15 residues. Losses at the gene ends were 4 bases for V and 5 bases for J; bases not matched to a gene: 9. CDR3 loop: CASSGGQSGHNEQFF. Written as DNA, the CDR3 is TGTGCCAGCAGCGGGGGACAGTCAGGACACAATGAGCAGTTCTTC. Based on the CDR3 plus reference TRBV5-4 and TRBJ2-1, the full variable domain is ETGVTQSPTHLIKTRGQQVTLRCSSQSGHNTVSWYQQALGQGPQFIFQYYREEENGRGNFPPRFSGLQFPNYSSELNVNALELDDSALYLCASSGGQSGHNEQFFGPGTRLTVL.

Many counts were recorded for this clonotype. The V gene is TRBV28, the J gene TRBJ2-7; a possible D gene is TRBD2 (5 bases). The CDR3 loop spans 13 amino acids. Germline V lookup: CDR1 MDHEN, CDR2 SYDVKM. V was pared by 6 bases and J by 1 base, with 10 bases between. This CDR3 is CASSAGPSYEQYF. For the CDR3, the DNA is TGTGCCAGCAGCGCGGGTCCTTCCTACGAGCAGTACTTC.

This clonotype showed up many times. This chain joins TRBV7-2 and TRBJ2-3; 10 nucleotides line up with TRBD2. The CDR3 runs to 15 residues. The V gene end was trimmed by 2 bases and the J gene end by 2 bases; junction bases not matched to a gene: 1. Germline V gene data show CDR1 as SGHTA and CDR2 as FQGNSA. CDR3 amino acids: CASSLTSGVTDTQYF. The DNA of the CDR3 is TGTGCCAGCAGCTTAACTAGCGGGGTCACAGATACGCAGTATTTT.